This TCR beta chain comes out of a study of tumor-infiltrating lymphocytes in localized non-small cell lung cancer. Across the whole study: Some samples were collected after neoadjuvant chemotherapy; smokers, never-smokers and several histologies were included. Whole-study findings and limits: TCRbeta sequencing showed higher T cell infiltration in tumors than uninvolved lung. Available tissue quantity limited TCR sequencing to a patient subset. Each assay used a separate piece of the same tissue.

Libraries were prepared by immunoSEQ multiplex PCR; TCRdb keeps only in-frame clonotypes and omits some of them. The data show about 8,400 clones, roughly 80% seen once. This clone appeared a single time. Its antigen is not identified. The sample taken for sequencing was uninvolved lung tissue not adjacent to the tumor. This sequence originates from a human donor with non-small cell lung cancer.

CDR3 DNA: TGTGCCATCAGTGTTAGGGACGTGAGCTCTGGAAACACCATATATTTT. It specifies CAISVRDVSSGNTIYF. The chain couples TRBV10-3 to TRBJ1-3; tentatively, D is TRBD1 (5 bases). Germline loops: CDR1 ENHRY, CDR2 SYGVKD. V lost 4 bases to trimming and J lost 0 bases, with 13 bases between them. CDR3 length: 16 amino acids.